The 5 T cell receptor beta chains given below trace back to one sample, sequenced in a study of blood T cell repertoires in COVID-19. Clones were read by immunoSEQ multiplex PCR, and TCRdb kept only the in-frame ones, dropping some. The table has under 200,000 clones, around 82% seen once. Sequences were obtained from peripheral blood. Receptors were obtained from a man between 65 and 80 years old with active or convalescent COVID-19.

The chain couples TRBV5-1 to TRBJ2-2; maybe TRBD1 (6 bases). The V gene's germline CDR1 is SGHRS and CDR2 YFSETQ. This CDR3 has 14 amino acids. V lost 4 bases and J 4 bases, leaving 11 bases between the germline ends. The CDR3 DNA is TGCGCCAGCAGCCCTCGAGGGGGCACCGGGGAGCTGTTTTTT. Its translation is CASSPRGGTGELFF. Full variable domain (remainder filled in from reference TRBV5-1 and TRBJ2-2): KAGVTQTPRYLIKTRGQQVTLSCSPISGHRSVSWYQQTPGQGLQFLFEYFSETQRNKGNFPGRFSGRQFSNSRSEMNVSTLELGDSALYLCASSPRGGTGELFFGEGSRLTVL.

The chain combines TRBV15 with TRBJ1-5; no clear D. Germline loops: CDR1 LNHNV, CDR2 YYDKDF (reference sequence). The CDR3 runs to 16 residues. V lost 0 bases and J 5 bases, leaving 14 bases between the germline ends. The CDR3 loop is CATSREGGGRDQPQHF. The DNA of the CDR3 is TGTGCCACCAGCAGAGAGGGTGGAGGGCGAGATCAGCCCCAGCATTTT.

The V gene is TRBV9, the J gene TRBJ1-6, with TRBD1 identical over 7 bases. The CDR3 is 15 residues long. V shed 4 bases, J shed 7 bases, and the junction held 8 bases outside the gene matches. Germline V gene sequence: CDR1 SGDLS, CDR2 YYNGEE. CDR3 nucleotides: TGTGCCAGCAGCACCGGGACAGATCTAAATTCACCCCTCCACTTT. This sequence encodes CASSTGTDLNSPLHF.

The rearrangement links TRBV19 to TRBJ2-7; 9 bases match TRBD1. There are 14 residues in the CDR3. Germline V lookup: CDR1 LNHDA, CDR2 SQIVND (reference sequence). The V gene end was trimmed by 4 bases and the J gene end by 5 bases; junction bases not matched to a gene: 6. Written as DNA, the CDR3 is TGTGCCAGTAGTACCCGGACAGGGGTCCACGAGCAGTACTTC. It specifies CASSTRTGVHEQYF.

The chain recombines TRBV6-6 with TRBJ2-7; maybe TRBD1 (6 bases). CDR1 and CDR2 from the germline V gene are MNHNY and SVGAGI (reference sequence). The V end lost 7 bases, the J end lost 0 bases, and 10 bases lay between the germline ends. The CDR3 totals 13 residues. This chain's CDR3 is CASNGQRSYEQYF. The CDR3 DNA follows: TGTGCCAGCAATGGACAGCGCTCCTACGAGCAGTACTTC.